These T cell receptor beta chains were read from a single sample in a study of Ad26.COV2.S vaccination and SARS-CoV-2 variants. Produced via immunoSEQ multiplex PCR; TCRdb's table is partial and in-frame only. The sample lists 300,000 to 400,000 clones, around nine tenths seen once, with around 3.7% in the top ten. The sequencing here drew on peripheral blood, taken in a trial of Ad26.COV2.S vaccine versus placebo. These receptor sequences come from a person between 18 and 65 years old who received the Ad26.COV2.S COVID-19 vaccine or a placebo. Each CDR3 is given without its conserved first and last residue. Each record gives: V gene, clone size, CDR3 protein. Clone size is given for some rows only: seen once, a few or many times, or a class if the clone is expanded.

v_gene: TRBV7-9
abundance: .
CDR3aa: ASSSRPQETQY

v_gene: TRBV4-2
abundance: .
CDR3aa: ASRSSDGTDTQY

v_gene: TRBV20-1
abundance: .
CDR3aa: SAPRDTEAF

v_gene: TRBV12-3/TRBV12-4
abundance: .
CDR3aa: ASSPRGYNEQF

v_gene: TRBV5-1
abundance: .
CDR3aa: ASSLESLRGRGTYEQY

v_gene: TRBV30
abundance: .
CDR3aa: AWSVPPVTEAF

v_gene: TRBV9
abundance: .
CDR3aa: ASSGLWGGNTGELF

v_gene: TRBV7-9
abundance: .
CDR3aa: ASSLEHNEQF

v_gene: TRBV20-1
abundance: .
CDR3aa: SASGGGYNTIY

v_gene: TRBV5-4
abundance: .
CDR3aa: ASTMGQVNTEAF

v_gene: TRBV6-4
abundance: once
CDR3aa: ASLTILNEKLF

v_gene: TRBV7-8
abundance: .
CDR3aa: ASSFKERGRFSSYNEQF

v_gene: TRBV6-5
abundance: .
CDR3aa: ASSYPIAEAF

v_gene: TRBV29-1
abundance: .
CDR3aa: SVEVSYGYT

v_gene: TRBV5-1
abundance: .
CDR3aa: ASSTGTLQLNEQY

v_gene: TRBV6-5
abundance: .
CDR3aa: AGRTGVNTEAF

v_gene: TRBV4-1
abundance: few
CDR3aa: ASSPTGSPYEQY

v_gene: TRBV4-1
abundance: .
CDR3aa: ASSQDRINEKLF

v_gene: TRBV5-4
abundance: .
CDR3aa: ARPGTGDEQY

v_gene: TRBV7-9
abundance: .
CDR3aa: ASSLAAYEQY

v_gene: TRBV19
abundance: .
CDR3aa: ASSIGGVGQGTYEQY

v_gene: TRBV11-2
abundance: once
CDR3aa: ASSLDRETEAF

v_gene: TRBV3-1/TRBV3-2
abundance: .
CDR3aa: ASSQGQEGKLF

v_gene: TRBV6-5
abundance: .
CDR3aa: ASHDVGANVLT

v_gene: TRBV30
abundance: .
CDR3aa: AWILGQETQY

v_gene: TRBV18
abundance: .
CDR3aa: ASSPGGNQPQH

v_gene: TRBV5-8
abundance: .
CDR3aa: AWGDFDYT

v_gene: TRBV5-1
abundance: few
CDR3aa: ASSLIGRGGGEKLF

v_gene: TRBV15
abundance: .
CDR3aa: ATAKSGGVTGELF

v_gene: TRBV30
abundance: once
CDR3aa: AWSEEPKGYT

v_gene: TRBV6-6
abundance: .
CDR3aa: ASRGGQGNTEAF

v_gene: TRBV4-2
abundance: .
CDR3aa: ASSQDAEGNTEAF

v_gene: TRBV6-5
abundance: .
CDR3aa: ASSYYGQGTNEKLF

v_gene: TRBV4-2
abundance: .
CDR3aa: ASSQQGRNQPQH

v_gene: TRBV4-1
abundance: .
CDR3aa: ASSQGAGEY

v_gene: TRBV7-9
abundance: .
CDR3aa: ASSLVGLHTGELF

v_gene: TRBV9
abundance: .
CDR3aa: ASSVGTGQEYNEQF